Listed below are T cell receptor beta chains from one sample, sequenced in a study of T cell changes during pregnancy in multiple sclerosis. Sequenced by immunoSEQ multiplex PCR; TCRdb stores in-frame clones only, minus some. In the table there are some 120,000 clones, about 95% of which are singletons. This material consisted of peripheral blood, taken after pregnancy. These TCRs come from a female donor with multiple sclerosis, enrolled in a pregnancy study. Each CDR3 is given with its conserved first and last residue. D genes are given only for firm matches. The size field is filled for only some rows; it gives once, few, many or a size class.

TRBV21-1	NA	TRBJ1-5	NA	TGTGCCAGCAGCACCTCTGCCCAGCATTTT	CASSTSAQHF
TRBV19	once	TRBJ1-5	NA	TGTGCCAGTAGTTTCGCCCACGGGGGCAATCAGCCCCAGCATTTT	CASSFAHGGNQPQHF
TRBV5-5	NA	TRBJ1-2	NA	TGTGCCAGCAGCTTGGGGGTGGGGGCGAGTAGGTATGGCTACACCTTC	CASSLGVGASRYGYTF
TRBV7-8	NA	TRBJ1-1	TRBD1	TGTGCCAGCAGCCCACAGGGGAGGTCTGAAGCTTTCTTT	CASSPQGRSEAFF
TRBV18	NA	TRBJ2-4	NA	TGTGCCAGCTCACCACTTCAGGGGCCGGGGTACTTC	CASSPLQGPGYF
TRBV30	once	TRBJ2-7	NA	TGTGCCTGGATGAAGACAGGTACTTCCTACGAGCAGTACTTC	CAWMKTGTSYEQYF
TRBV28	NA	TRBJ1-1	NA	TGTGCCAGCAGTCCCAACGCCGGCGGGGCCCCAGAAGCTTTCTTT	CASSPNAGGAPEAFF
TRBV2	NA	TRBJ2-7	NA	TGTGCCAGCAGTGTAGAGAACTACGAGCAGTACTTC	CASSVENYEQYF
TRBV4-2	NA	TRBJ2-1	NA	TGTGCCAGCAGCCAAGGACTACTCAATGAGCAGTTCTTC	CASSQGLLNEQFF
TRBV5-1	NA	TRBJ2-1	TRBD2	TGCGCCAGCAGCTTGGCCATAGCGGGAGGGATGAATGAGCAGTTCTTC	CASSLAIAGGMNEQFF
TRBV5-1	NA	TRBJ2-1	NA	TGCGCCAGCATCGGGGCGGGACGGCGCAATGAGCAGTTCTTC	CASIGAGRRNEQFF
TRBV19	NA	TRBJ2-1	NA	TGTGCCAGTAGTCCTAGGACGGGGTTCAATGAGCAGTTCTTC	CASSPRTGFNEQFF
TRBV4-3	NA	TRBJ1-2	TRBD1	TGCGCCAGCAGCCGGGAGACAGGGCTAGAGGGCGGCTACACCTTC	CASSRETGLEGGYTF
TRBV9	NA	TRBJ2-3	NA	TGTGCCAGCACGCGATGGGGAGATAGCACAGATACGCAGTATTTT	CASTRWGDSTDTQYF
TRBV30	NA	TRBJ2-7	TRBD2	TGTGCCTGGAGTGTTAGCGGGAGCGGCTACGAGCAGTACTTC	CAWSVSGSGYEQYF
TRBV21-1	NA	TRBJ2-1	NA	TGTGCCAGCAGCAAAGACCAGGGGGCTTTAACCTACAATGAGCAGTTCTTC	CASSKDQGALTYNEQFF
TRBV19	NA	TRBJ1-1	NA	TGTGCCAGTAGTTCACAGGTGAACACTGAAGCTTTCTTT	CASSSQVNTEAFF
TRBV2	NA	TRBJ1-5	TRBD1	TGTGCCAGCTCCCCCGAAAGGACAGGGCTTGGTTTGTCCCTCTATCAGCCCCAGCATTTT	CASSPERTGLGLSLYQPQHF
TRBV6-1	NA	TRBJ1-5	TRBD1	TGTGCCAGCAGCCACAGGGGAGATCAGCCCCAGCATTTT	CASSHRGDQPQHF
TRBV15	NA	TRBJ1-4	NA	TGTGCCACCAGCAGAGAAGGACAGTTCGTGATCTTTGAAAAACTGTTTTTT	CATSREGQFVIFEKLFF
TRBV6-6	NA	TRBJ2-3	NA	TGTGCCAGCAGTATTCGAGGGGGATTCTCAGATACGCAGTATTTT	CASSIRGGFSDTQYF
TRBV6-5	NA	TRBJ2-1	TRBD1	TGTGCCAGCAGTCAGCCCGGACAGGGCCGGGATGAGCAGTTCTTC	CASSQPGQGRDEQFF
TRBV7-9	NA	TRBJ1-1	NA	TGTGCCAGCAGCTTAGCGGGGGGGGAGAGCACTGAAGCTTTCTTT	CASSLAGGESTEAFF
TRBV19	NA	TRBJ2-2	NA	TGTGCCAGTAGTATCAGGGTCGGGGAGCTGTTTTTT	CASSIRVGELFF
TRBV18	NA	TRBJ2-7	NA	TGTGCCAGCTCACCATTGGACAAATCCTACGAGCAGTACTTC	CASSPLDKSYEQYF
TRBV7-2	NA	TRBJ2-3	TRBD2	TGTGCCAGCAGCTTAGTAGGTCTAGCGGGAGGTTTGGATACGCAGTATTTT	CASSLVGLAGGLDTQYF